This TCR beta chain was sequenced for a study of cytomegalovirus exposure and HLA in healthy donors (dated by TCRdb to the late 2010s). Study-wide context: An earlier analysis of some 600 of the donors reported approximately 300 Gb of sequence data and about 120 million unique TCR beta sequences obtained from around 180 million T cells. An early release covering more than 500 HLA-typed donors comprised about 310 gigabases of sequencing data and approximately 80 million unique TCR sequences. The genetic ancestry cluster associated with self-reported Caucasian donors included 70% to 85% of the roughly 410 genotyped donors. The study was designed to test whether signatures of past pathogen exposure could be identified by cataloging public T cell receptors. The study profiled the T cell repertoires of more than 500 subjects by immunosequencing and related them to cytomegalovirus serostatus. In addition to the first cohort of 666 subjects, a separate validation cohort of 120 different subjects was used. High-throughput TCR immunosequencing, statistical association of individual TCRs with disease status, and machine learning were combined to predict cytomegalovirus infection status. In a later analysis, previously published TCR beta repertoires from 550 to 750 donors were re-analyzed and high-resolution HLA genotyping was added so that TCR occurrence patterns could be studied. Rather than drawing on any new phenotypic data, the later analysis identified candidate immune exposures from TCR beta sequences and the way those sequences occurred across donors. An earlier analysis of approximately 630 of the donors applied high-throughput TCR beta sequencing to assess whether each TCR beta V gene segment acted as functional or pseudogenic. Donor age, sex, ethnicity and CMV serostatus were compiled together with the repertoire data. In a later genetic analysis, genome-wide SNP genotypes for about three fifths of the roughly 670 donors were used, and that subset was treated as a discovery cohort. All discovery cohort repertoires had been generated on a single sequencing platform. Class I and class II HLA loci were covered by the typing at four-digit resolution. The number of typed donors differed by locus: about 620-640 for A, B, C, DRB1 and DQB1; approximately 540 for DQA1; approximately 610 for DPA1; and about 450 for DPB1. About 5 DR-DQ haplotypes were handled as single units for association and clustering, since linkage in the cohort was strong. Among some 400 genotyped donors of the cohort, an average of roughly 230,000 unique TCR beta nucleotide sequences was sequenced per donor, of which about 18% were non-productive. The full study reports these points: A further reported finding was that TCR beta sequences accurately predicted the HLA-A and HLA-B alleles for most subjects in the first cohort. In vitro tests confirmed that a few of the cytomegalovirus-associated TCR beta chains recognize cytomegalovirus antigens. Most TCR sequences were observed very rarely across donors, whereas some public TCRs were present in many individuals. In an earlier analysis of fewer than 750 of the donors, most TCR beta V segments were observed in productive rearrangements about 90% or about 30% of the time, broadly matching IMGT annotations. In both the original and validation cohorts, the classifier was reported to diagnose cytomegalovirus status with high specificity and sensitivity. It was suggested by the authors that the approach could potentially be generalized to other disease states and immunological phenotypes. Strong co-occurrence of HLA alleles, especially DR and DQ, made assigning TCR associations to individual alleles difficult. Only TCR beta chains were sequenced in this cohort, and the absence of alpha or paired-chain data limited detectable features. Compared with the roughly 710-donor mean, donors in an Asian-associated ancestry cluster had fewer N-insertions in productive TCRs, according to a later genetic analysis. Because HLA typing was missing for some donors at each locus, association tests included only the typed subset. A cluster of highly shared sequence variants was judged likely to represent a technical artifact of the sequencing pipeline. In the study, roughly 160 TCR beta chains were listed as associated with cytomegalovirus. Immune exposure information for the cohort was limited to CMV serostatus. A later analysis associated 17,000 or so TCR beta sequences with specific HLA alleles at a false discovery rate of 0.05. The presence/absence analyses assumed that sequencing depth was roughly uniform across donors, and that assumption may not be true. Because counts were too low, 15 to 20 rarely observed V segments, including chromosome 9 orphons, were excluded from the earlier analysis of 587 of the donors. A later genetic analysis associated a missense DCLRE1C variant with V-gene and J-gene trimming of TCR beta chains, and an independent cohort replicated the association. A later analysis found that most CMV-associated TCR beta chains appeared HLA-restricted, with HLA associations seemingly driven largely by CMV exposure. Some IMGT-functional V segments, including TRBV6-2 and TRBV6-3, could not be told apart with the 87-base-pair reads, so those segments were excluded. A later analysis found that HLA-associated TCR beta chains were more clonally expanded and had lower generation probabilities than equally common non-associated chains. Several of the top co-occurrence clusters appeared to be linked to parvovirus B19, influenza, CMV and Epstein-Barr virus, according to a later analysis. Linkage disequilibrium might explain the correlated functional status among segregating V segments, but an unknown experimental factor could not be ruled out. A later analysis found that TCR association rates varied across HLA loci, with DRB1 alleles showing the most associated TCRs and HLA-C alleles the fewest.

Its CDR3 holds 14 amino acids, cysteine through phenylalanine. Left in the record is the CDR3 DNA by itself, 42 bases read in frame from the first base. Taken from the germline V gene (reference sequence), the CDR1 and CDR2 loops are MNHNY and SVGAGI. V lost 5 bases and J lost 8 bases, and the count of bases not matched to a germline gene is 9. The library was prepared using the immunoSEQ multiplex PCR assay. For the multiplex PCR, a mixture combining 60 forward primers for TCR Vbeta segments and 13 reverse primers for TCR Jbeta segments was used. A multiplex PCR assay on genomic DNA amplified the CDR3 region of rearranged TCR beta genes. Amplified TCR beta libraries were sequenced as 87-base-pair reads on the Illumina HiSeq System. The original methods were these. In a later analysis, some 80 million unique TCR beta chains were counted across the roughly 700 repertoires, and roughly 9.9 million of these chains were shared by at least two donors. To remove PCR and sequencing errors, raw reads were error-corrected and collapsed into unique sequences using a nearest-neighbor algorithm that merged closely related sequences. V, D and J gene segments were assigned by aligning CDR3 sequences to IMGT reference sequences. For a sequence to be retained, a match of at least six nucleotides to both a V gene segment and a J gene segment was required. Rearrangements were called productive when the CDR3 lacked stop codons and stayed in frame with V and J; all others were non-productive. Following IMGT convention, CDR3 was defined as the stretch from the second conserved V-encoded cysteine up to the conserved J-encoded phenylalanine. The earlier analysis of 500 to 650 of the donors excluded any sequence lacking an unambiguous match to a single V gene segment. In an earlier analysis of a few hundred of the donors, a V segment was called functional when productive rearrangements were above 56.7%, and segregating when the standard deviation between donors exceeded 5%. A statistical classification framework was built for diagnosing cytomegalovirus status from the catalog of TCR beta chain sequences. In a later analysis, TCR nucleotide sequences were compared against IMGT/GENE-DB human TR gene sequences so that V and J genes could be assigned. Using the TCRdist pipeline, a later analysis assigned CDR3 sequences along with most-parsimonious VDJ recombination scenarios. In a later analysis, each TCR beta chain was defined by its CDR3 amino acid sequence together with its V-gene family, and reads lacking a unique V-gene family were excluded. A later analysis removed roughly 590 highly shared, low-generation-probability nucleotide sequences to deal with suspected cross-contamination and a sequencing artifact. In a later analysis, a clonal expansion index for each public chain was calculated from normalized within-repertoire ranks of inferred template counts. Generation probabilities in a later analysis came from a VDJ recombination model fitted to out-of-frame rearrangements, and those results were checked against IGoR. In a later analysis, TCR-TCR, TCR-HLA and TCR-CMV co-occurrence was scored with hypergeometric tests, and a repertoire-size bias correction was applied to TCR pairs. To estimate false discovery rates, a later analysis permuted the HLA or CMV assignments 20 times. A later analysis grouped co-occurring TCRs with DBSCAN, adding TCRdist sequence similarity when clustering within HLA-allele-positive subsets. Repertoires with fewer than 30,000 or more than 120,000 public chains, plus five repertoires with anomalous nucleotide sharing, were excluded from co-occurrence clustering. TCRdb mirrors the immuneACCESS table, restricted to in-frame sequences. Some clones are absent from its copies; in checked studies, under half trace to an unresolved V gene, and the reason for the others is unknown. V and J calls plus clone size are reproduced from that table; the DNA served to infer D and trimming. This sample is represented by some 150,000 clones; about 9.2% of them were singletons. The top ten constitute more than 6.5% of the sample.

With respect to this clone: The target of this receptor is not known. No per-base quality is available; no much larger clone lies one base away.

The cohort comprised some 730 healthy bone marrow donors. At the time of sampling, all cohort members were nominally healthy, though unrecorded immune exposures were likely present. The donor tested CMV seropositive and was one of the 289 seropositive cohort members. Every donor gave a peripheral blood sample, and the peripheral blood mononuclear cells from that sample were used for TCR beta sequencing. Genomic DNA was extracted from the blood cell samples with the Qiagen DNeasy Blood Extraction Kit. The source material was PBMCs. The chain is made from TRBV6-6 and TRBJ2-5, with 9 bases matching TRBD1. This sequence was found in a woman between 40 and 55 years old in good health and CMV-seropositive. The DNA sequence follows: TGTGCCAGCAGTCCCCGGACAGGGGACCGTACCCAGTACTTC. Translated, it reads CASSPRTGDRTQYF.